The T cell receptor beta chain under discussion was sequenced for a study of shared clonotypes between healthy human individuals. The repertoire was sequenced with immunoSEQ multiplex PCR; TCRdb's copy has only in-frame clones and lacks some. In the table there are about 1,800,000 clones, about 95% of which are singletons. It was CD45RO-negative cells, positively selected for CCR7, that made up naive CD8 cells, with terminally differentiated effector memory CD45RA+ cells excluded. The specimen sequenced was naive CD8+ T cells sorted from blood. This TCR came from a man aged 18 to 30 in good health.

The CDR3 loop is CASSRAVSYNEQFF. Here the CDR3 DNA reads TGTGCCAGCAGTAGGGCCGTCTCCTACAATGAGCAGTTCTTC. The V call is TRBV6-5, the J call TRBJ2-1; D is unresolved. Germline V gives CDR1 MNHEY, CDR2 SVGAGI. V was cut by 5 bases and J by 0 bases, with 8 bases left in between. The CDR3 is 14 residues long.